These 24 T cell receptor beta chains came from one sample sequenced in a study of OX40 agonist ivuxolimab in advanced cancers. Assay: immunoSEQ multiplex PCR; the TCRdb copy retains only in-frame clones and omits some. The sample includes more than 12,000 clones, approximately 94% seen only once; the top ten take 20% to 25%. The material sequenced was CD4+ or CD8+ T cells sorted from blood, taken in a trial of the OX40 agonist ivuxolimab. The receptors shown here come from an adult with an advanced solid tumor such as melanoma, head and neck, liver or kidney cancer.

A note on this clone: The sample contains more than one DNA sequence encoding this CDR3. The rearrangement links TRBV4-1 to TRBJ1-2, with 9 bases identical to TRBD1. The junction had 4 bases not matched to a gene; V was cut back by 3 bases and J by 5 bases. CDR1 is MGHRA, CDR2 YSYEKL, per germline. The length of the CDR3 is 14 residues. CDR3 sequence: CASSQDRGGYGYTF. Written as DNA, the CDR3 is TGCGCCAGCAGCCAGGACAGGGGAGGGTATGGCTACACCTTC.

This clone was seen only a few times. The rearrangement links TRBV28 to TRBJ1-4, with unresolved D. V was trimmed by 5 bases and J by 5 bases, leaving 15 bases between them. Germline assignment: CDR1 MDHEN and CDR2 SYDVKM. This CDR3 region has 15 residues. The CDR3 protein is CASSQTMRRNEKLFF. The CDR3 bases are TGTGCCAGCAGTCAGACAATGAGGCGGAATGAAAAACTGTTTTTT.

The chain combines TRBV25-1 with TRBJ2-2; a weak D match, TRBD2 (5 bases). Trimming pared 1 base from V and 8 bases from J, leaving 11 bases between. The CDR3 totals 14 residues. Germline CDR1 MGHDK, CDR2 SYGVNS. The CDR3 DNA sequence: TGTGCCAGCAGTGAATTTGGAGGTCTGGGGGAGCTGTTTTTT. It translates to CASSEFGGLGELFF. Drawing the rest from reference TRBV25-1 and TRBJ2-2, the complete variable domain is EADIYQTPRYLVIGTGKKITLECSQTMGHDKMYWYQQDPGMELHLIHYSYGVNSTEKGDLSSESTVSRIRTEHFPLTLESARPSHTSQYLCASSEFGGLGELFFGEGSRLTVL.

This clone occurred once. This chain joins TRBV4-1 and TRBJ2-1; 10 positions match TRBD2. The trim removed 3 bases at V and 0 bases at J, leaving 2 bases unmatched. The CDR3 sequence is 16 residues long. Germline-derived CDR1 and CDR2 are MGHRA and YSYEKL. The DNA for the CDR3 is TGCGCCAGCAGCCACCCTAGCGGGAGCTCCTACAATGAGCAGTTCTTC. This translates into CASSHPSGSSYNEQFF.

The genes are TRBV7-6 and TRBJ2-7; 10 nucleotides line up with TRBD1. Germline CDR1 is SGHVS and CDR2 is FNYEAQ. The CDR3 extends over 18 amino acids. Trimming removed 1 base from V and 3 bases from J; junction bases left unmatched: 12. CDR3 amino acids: CASSLVARGGQGFYEQYF. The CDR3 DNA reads TGTGCCAGCAGCTTAGTCGCTAGAGGGGGACAGGGGTTCTACGAGCAGTACTTC.

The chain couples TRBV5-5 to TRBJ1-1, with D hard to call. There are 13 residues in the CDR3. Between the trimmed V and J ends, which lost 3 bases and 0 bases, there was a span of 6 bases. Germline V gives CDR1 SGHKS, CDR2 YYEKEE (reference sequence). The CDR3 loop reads CASSSYLNTEAFF. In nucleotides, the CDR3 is TGTGCCAGCAGCTCATATTTGAACACTGAAGCTTTCTTT.

The CDR3 is CAWSGGDYGYTF. Here the CDR3 DNA reads TGTGCCTGGAGCGGCGGGGACTATGGCTACACCTTC. The chain is built from TRBV30 and TRBJ1-2; D is ambiguous. V lost 3 bases and J lost 3, with 8 bases in between. CDR1 and CDR2 (germline): GTSNPN, SVGIG (reference sequence). The CDR3 length is 12 residues.

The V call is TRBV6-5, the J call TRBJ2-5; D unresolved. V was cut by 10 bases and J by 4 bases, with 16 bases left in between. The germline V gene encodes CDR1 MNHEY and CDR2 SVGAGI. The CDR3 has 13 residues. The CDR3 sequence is CATADPPGETQYF. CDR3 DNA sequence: TGTGCCACTGCGGACCCGCCCGGAGAGACCCAGTACTTC.

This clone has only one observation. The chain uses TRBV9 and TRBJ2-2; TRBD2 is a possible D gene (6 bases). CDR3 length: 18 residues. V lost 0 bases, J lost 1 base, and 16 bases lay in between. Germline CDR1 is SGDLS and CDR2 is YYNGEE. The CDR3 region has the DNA TGTGCCAGCAGCGTAGACGGGCGCGGGACTGGGAACACCGGGGAGCTGTTTTTT. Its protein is CASSVDGRGTGNTGELFF. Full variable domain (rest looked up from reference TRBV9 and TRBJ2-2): DSGVTQTPKHLITATGQRVTLRCSPRSGDLSVYWYQQSLDQGLQFLIQYYNGEERAKGNILERFSAQQFPDLHSELNLSSLELGDSALYFCASSVDGRGTGNTGELFFGEGSRLTVL.

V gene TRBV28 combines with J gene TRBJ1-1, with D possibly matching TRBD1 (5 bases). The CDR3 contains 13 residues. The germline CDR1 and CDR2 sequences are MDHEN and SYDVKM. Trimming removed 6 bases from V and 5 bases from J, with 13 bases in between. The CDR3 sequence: CASSTEGRTEAFF. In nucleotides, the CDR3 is TGTGCCAGCAGCACTGAGGGGAGGACTGAAGCTTTCTTT.

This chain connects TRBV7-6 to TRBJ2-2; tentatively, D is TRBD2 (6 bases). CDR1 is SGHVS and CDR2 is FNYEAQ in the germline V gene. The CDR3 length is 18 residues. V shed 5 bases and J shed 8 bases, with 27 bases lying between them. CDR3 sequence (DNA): TGTGCCAGCAGCCCAGAGCGCGGTGGGGAGGCCCAGATAGGGGAGCTGTTTTTT. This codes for CASSPERGGEAQIGELFF.

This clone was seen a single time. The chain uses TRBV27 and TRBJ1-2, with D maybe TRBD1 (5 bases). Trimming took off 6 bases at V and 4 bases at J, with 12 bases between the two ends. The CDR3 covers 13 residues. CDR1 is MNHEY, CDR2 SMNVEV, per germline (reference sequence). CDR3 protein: CASSWGGGYGYTF. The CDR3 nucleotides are TGTGCCAGCAGCTGGGGTGGGGGCTATGGCTACACCTTC.

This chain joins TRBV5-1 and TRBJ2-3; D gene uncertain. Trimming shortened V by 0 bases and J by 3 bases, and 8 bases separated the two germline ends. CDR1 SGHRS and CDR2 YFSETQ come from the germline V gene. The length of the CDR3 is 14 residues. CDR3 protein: CASSLALITDTQYF. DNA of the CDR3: TGCGCCAGCAGCTTGGCCTTAATTACAGATACGCAGTATTTT.

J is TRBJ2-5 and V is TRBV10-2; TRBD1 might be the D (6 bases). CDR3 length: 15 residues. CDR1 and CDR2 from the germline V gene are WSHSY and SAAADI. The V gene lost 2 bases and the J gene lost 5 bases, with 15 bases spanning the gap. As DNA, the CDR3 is TGCGCCAGCAGTGAGGGGGGCCTGATGGGGGAGACCCAGTACTTC. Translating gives CASSEGGLMGETQYF.

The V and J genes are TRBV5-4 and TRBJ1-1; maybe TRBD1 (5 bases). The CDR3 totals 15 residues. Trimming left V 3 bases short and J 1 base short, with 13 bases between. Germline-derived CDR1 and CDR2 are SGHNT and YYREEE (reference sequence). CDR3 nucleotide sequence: TGTGCCAGCAGCTCGGGGACGTCGGGGAACACTGAAGCTTTCTTT. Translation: CASSSGTSGNTEAFF.

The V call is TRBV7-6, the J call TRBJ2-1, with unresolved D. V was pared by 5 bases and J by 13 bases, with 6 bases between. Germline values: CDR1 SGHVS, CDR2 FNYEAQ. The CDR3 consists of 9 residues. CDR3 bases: TGTGCCAGCAGCGTCCATCAGTTCTTC. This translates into CASSVHQFF.

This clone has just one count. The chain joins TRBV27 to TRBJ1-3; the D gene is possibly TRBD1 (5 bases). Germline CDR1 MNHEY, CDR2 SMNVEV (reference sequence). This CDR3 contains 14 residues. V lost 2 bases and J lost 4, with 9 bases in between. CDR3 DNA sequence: TGTGCCAGCAGTTTAAGGGACGGAGGAAACACCATATATTTT. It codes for CASSLRDGGNTIYF.

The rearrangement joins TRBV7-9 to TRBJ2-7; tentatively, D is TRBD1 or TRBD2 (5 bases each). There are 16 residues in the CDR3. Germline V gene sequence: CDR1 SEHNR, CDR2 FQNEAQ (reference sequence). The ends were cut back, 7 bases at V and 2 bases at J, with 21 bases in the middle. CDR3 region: CASTPRSGTDTYEQYF. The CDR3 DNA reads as TGTGCCAGCACCCCCAGGTCCGGGACCGATACCTACGAGCAGTACTTC. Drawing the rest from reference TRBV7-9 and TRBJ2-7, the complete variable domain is DTGVSQNPRHKITKRGQNVTFRCDPISEHNRLYWYRQTLGQGPEFLTYFQNEAQLEKSRLLSDRFSAERPKGSFSTLEIQRTEQGDSAMYLCASTPRSGTDTYEQYFGPGTRLTVT.

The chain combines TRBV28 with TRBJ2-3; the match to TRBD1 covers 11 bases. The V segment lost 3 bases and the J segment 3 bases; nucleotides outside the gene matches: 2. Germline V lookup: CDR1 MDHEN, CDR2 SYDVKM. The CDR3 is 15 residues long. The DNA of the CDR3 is TGTGCCAGCAGTTTCGGACAGGGGGCGACAGATACGCAGTATTTT. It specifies CASSFGQGATDTQYF.

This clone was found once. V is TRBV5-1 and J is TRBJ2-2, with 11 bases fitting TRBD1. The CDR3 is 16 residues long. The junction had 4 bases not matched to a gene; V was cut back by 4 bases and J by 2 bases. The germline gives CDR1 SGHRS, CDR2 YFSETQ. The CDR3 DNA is TGCGCCAGCAGCACCGGGACAGGGGGAAACACCGGGGAGCTGTTTTTT. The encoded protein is CASSTGTGGNTGELFF.

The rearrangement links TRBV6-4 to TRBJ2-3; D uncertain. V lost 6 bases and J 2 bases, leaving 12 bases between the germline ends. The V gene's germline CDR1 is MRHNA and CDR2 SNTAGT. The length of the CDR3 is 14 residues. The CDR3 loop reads CASSDGRPTDTQYF. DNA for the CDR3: TGTGCCAGCAGCGATGGTAGACCCACAGATACGCAGTATTTT.

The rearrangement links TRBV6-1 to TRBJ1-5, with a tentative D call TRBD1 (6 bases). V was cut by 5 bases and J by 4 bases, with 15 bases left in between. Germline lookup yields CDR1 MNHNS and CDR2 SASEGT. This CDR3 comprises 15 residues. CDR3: CASSPFGGSNQPQHF. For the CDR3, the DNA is TGTGCCAGCAGTCCCTTTGGGGGCTCAAATCAGCCCCAGCATTTT.

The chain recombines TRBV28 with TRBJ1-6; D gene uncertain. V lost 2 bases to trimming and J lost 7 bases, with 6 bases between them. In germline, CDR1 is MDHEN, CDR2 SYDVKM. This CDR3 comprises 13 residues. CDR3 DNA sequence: TGTGCCAGCAGTTTAACCACCAATTCACCCCTCCACTTT. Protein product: CASSLTTNSPLHF. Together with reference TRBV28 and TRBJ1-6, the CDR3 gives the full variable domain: DVKVTQSSRYLVKRTGEKVFLECVQDMDHENMFWYRQDPGLGLRLIYFSYDVKMKEKGDIPEGYSVSREKKERFSLILESASTNQTSMYLCASSLTTNSPLHFGNGTRLTVT.

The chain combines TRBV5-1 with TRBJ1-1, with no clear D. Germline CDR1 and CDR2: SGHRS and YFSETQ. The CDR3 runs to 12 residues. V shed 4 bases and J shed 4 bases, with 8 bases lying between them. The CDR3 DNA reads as TGCGCCAGCAGCGGCATGGCCACTGAAGCTTTCTTT. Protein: CASSGMATEAFF.